This T cell receptor (beta chain) was observed in a study of blood T cell repertoires in COVID-19. At the level of the study: The analysed material was cDNA or gDNA that came from T cells, B-cell-depleted T cells, or PBMCs.

In germline, CDR1 is MNHNS, CDR2 SASEGT. The CDR3 is 16 amino acids. The V and J ends lost 3 bases and 9 bases respectively, with 18 bases between them. Original processing methods: Reference gene primers were amplified, and this amplification served to estimate nucleated cell counts. Method: immunoSEQ multiplex PCR; TCRdb's copy keeps in-frame clones and lacks some. V, J and clone size are those of that table, while D and trimming were read from the DNA. The data contain roughly 220,000 clones, 82% of them singletons. The specimen sequenced was peripheral blood. This sequence was found in a woman of 80 years or more with COVID-19, enrolled during active disease. The chain combines TRBV6-1 with TRBJ1-6, with D possibly matching TRBD1 (6 bases). In DNA, the CDR3 is TGTGCCAGCAGTGATGGGGGGGGCAGGGCCCTTTCACCCCTCCACTTT. Translation: CASSDGGGRALSPLHF.